The sequence of this TCR beta chain was determined in a study of T cells in Graves' hyperthyroidism and ophthalmopathy. Study observations and caveats: The model anticipated ophthalmopathy a median approximately 6.5 months pre-onset. The authors' 13 V-J model separated ophthalmopathy from stable hyperthyroidism.

Amplification of TCR beta CDR3 regions used RNA as the template. With the HTBI primer set, the TCR CDR3 went through a first round of RT-PCR. TCRdb independently ran MiXCR on the multiplex PCR reads; one entry per CDR3 protein. Altogether about 540,000 distinct CDR3 sequences are present, 46% being singletons, with the ten largest covering around 8%. CDR1 and CDR2 from the germline V gene are SGDLS and YYNGEE. CDR3 length: 13 residues. The ends were cut back, 0 bases at V and 2 bases at J, with 5 bases in the middle. In its sample, this clonotype was seen once. Its antigen is as yet unknown. V and J are TRBV9 and TRBJ1-1; no definite D call. Specimen: peripheral blood or thyroid tissue (not recorded which). The sequence came from a woman under 30 with Graves' hyperthyroidism. CDR3 DNA sequence: TGTGCCAGCAGCGTAGCTGGTAACACTGAAGCTTTCTTT. This codes for CASSVAGNTEAFF.